This T cell receptor beta chain was recorded in a study of memory CD4+ T cells and cytomegalovirus serostatus. The sort gate was single viable CD3+CD4+CD8-CD45RO+ cells for memory CD4+ T cells. TCRdb's copy holds only in-frame clones and misses some; the assay was immunoSEQ multiplex PCR. This repertoire shows approximately 61,000 clones, around 80% found once; its top ten account for 0.53%. The specimen was memory CD4+ T cells from blood. The clonotype was recovered from an adult in good health and CMV-seronegative. Some clones in this sample may be carry-over from other donors' samples.

The CDR3 bases are TGTGCCTGGAGTGATTTAGCGGGTACAGATACGCAGTATTTT. The encoded protein is CAWSDLAGTDTQYF. The genes are TRBV30 and TRBJ2-3; 7 nucleotides agree with TRBD2. The CDR3 has 14 amino acids. Germline lookup yields CDR1 GTSNPN and CDR2 SVGIG (reference sequence). V lost 1 base and J lost 3; bases outside the gene matches: 4. Full variable domain (remainder filled in from reference TRBV30 and TRBJ2-3): SQTIHQWPATLVQPVGSPLSLECTVEGTSNPNLYWYRQAAGRGLQLLFYSVGIGQISSEVPQNLSASRPQDRQFILSSKKLLLSDSGFYLCAWSDLAGTDTQYFGPGTRLTVL.